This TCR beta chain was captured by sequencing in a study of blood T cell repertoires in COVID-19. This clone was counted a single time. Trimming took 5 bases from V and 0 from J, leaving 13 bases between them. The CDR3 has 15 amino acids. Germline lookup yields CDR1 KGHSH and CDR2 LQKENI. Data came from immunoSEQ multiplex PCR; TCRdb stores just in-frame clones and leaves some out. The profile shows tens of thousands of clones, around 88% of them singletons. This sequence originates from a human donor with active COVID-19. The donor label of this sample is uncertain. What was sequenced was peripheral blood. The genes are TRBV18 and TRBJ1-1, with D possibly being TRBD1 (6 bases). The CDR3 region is CASSEQGFLNTEAFF. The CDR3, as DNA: TGTGCCAGCTCAGAACAGGGTTTTTTGAACACTGAAGCTTTCTTT. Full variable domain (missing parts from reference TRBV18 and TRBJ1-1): NAGVMQNPRHLVRRRGQEARLRCSPMKGHSHVYWYRQLPEEGLKFMVYLQKENIIDESGMPKERFSAEFPKEGPSILRIQQVVRGDSAAYFCASSEQGFLNTEAFFGQGTRLTVV.